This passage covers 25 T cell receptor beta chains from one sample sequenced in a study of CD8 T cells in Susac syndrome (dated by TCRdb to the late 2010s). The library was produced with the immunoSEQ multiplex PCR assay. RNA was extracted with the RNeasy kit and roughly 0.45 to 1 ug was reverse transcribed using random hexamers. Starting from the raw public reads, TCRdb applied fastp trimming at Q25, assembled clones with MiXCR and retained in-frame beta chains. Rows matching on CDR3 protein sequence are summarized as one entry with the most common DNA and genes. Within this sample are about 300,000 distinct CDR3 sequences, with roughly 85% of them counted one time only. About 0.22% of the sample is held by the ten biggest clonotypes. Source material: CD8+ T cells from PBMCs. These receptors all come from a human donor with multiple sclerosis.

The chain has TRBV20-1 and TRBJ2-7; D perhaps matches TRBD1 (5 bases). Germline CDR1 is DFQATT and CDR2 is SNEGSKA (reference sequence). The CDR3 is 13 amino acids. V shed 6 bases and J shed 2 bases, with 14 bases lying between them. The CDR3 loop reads CSARQITTYEQYF. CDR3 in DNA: TGCAGTGCCCGACAGATAACGACCTACGAGCAGTACTTC.

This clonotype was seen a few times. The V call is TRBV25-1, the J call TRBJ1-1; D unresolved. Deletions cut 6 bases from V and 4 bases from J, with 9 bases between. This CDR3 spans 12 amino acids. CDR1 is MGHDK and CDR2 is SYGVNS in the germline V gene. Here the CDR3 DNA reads TGTGCCAGCAGCCCCGTTGGCACTGAAGCTTTCTTT. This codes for CASSPVGTEAFF. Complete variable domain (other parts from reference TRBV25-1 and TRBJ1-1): EADIYQTPRYLVIGTGKKITLECSQTMGHDKMYWYQQDPGMELHLIHYSYGVNSTEKGDLSSESTVSRIRTEHFPLTLESARPSHTSQYLCASSPVGTEAFFGQGTRLTVV.

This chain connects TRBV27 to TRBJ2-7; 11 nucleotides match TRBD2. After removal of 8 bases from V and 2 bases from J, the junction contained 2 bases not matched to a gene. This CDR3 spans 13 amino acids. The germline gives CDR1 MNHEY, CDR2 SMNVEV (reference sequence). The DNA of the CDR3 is TGTGCCAGCGGGACTAGCGGCCCCTACGAGCAGTACTTC. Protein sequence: CASGTSGPYEQYF.

The CDR3 sequence is CASSPRGRGDLWTEAFF. CDR3 DNA: TGTGCCAGCTCACCACGCGGCAGGGGGGACCTCTGGACTGAAGCTTTCTTT. The chain is built from TRBV18 and TRBJ1-1; 7 bases fit TRBD1. CDR3 length: 17 amino acids. With V trimmed by 1 base and J by 5 bases, 13 bases remained unmatched. Germline values: CDR1 KGHSH, CDR2 LQKENI.

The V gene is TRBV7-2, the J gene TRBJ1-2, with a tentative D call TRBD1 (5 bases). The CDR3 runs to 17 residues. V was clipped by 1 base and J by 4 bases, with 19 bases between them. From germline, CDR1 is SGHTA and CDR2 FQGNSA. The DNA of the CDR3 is TGTGCCAGCAGCTTAGGCCCTAGGTCGGGGCCGGGCTATGGCTACACCTTC. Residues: CASSLGPRSGPGYGYTF.

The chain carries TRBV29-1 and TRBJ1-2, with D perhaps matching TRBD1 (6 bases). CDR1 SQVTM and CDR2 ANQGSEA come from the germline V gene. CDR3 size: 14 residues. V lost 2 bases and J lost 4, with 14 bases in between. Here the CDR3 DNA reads TGCAGCGTTGAAATTGGGACAACAGCCTATGGCTACACCTTC. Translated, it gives CSVEIGTTAYGYTF.

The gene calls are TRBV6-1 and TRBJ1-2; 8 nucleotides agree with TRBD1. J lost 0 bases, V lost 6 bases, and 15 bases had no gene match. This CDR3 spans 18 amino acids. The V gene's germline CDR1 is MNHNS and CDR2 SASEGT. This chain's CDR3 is CASSRSGQGGLANYGYTF. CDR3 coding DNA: TGTGCCAGCAGCCGATCCGGACAGGGCGGACTAGCTAACTATGGCTACACCTTC.

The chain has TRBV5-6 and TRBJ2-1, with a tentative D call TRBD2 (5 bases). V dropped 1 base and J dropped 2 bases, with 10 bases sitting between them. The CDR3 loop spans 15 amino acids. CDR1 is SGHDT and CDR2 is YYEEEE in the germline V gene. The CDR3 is CASSLMLAPYNEQFF. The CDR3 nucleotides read TGTGCCAGCAGCTTGATGCTAGCACCCTACAATGAGCAGTTCTTC.

The CDR3 loop is CASSQDTENPTYEQYF. CDR3 coding DNA: TGTGCCAGCAGCCAAGATACCGAGAACCCCACCTACGAGCAGTACTTC. The chain carries TRBV14 and TRBJ2-7; D unresolved. There are 16 residues in the CDR3. Trimming left V 0 bases short and J 2 bases short, with 14 bases between. CDR1 SGHDN and CDR2 FVKESK come from the germline V gene. Complete variable domain (other parts from reference TRBV14 and TRBJ2-7): EAGVTQFPSHSVIEKGQTVTLRCDPISGHDNLYWYRRVMGKEIKFLLHFVKESKQDESGMPNNRFLAERTGGTYSTLKVQPAELEDSGVYFCASSQDTENPTYEQYFGPGTRLTVT.

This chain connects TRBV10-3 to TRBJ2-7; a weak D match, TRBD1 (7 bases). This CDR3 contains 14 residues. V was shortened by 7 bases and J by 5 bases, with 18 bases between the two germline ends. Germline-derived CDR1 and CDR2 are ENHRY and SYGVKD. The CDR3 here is CAIKGGQRNHEQYF. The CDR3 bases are TGTGCCATCAAGGGGGGACAGAGAAACCACGAGCAGTACTTC.

The CDR3 protein is CATGTGSWETQYF. In DNA, the CDR3 is TGTGCCACGGGGACAGGGAGTTGGGAGACCCAGTACTTC. The rearrangement links TRBV6-5 to TRBJ2-5, with TRBD1 matching 9 bases. After removal of 10 bases from V and 5 bases from J, the junction contained 8 bases not matched to a gene. Germline V gives CDR1 MNHEY, CDR2 SVGAGI. The CDR3 is 13 amino acids.

CDR3 nucleotide sequence: TGCGCCAGCAGCCAAGGGGAACTTATGAACACTGAAGCTTTCTTT. It yields the protein CASSQGELMNTEAFF. The V gene is TRBV4-3, the J gene TRBJ1-1; no clear D gene. This CDR3 spans 15 amino acids. Germline-derived CDR1 and CDR2 are LGHNA and YSLEER. The ends were cut back, 1 base at V and 0 bases at J, with 9 bases in the middle.

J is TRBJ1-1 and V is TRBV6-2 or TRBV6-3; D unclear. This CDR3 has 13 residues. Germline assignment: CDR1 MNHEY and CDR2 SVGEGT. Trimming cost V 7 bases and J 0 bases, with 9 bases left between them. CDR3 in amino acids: CASMGALNTEAFF. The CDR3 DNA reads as TGTGCCAGCATGGGAGCCTTGAACACTGAAGCTTTCTTT.

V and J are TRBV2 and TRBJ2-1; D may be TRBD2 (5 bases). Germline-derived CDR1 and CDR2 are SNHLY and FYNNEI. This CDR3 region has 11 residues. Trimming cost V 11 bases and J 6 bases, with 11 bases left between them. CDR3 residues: CARGIGNEQFF. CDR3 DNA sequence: TGTGCCCGAGGGATTGGCAATGAGCAGTTCTTC.

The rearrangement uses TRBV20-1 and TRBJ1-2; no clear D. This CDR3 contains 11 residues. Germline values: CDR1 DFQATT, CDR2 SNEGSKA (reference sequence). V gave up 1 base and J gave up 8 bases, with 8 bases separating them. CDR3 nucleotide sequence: TGCAGTGCTAGAGGGGGATACGGCTACACCTTC. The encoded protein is CSARGGYGYTF.

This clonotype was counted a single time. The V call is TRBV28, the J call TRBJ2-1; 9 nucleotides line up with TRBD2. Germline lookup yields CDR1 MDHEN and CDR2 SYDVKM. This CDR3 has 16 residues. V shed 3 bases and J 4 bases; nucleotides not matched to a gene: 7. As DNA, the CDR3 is TGTGCCAGCAGTTTGGGCGGGAGGGCGATGTACAATGAGCAGTTCTTC. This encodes CASSLGGRAMYNEQFF.

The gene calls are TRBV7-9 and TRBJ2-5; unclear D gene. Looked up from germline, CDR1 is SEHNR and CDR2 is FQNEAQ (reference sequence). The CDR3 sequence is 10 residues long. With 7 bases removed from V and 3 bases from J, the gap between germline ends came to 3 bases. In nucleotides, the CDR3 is TGTGCCAGCAACAAAGAGACCCAGTACTTC. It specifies CASNKETQYF.

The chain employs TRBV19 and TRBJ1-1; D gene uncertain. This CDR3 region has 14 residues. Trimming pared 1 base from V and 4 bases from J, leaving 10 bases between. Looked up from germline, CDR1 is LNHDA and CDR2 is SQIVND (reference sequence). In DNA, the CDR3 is TGTGCCAGTAGTATAGGAGGAACAACCACTGAAGCTTTCTTT. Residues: CASSIGGTTTEAFF.

CDR3 in amino acids: CATQGAPRGYTF. CDR3 in DNA: TGTGCCACTCAAGGGGCACCTCGCGGCTACACCTTC. This chain links TRBV12-3 or TRBV12-4 with TRBJ1-2; possibly TRBD1 for D (5 bases). V lost 10 bases and J 8 bases, leaving 17 bases between the germline ends. This CDR3 comprises 12 residues.

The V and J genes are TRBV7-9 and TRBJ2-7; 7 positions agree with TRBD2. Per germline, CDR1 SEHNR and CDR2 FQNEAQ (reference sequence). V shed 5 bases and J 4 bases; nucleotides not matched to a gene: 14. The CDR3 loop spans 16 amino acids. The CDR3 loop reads CASSPPSGGSRYEQYF. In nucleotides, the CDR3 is TGTGCCAGCAGCCCCCCTAGCGGAGGCAGTAGGTACGAGCAGTACTTC.

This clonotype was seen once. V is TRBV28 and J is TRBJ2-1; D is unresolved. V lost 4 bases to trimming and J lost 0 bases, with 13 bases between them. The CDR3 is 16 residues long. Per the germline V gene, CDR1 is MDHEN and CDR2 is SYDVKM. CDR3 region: CASSSRVLPSYNEQFF. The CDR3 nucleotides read TGTGCCAGCAGTTCCAGAGTCCTCCCCTCCTACAATGAGCAGTTCTTC.

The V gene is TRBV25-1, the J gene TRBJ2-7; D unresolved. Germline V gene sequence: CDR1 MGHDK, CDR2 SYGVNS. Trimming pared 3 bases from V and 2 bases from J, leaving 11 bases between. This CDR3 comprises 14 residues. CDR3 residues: CASSEVGKTYEQYF. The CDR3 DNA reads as TGTGCCAGCAGTGAGGTAGGAAAAACCTACGAGCAGTACTTC.

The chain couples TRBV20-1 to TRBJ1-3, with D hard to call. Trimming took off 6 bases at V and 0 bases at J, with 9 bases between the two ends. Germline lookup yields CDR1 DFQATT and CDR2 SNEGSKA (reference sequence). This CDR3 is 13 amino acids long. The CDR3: CSAIHFSGNTIYF. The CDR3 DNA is TGCAGTGCCATCCACTTCTCTGGAAACACCATATATTTT.

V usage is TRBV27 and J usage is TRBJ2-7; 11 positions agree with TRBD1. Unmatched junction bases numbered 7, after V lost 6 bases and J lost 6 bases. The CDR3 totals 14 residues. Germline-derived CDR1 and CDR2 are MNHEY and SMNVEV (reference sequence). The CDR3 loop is CASRPGQGVGEQYF. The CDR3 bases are TGTGCCAGCAGACCGGGACAGGGGGTGGGCGAGCAGTACTTC.

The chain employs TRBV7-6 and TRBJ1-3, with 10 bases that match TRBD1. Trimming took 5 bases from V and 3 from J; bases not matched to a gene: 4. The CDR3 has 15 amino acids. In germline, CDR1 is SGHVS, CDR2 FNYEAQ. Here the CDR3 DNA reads TGTGCCAGCAGCCGGGACAGGGGAGATGGAAACACCATATATTTT. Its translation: CASSRDRGDGNTIYF.